The sequence of this TCR beta chain was determined in a study of blood T cell repertoires in COVID-19. About the study: Material from acute and convalescent COVID-19 was sourced from the United States, Italy and Spain. T cells, B-cell-depleted T cells, or PBMCs supplied cDNA or gDNA.

In the authors' workflow: For nucleated cells, counts were estimated from reference gene primer amplification. TCRdb's table, derived via immunoSEQ multiplex PCR, lists solely in-frame clones and lacks some. That table gives V, J and clone size, and the DNA gave D and trimming. Found here are 95,000 to 150,000 clones, nearly 90% of them singletons; the top ten hold approximately 1.2%. Source material: peripheral blood. This receptor was taken from a woman aged 80 or over with acute or convalescent COVID-19.

The CDR3 loop reads CASAGQGRLNEQFF. Here the CDR3 DNA reads TGTGCCAGCGCCGGACAGGGGAGGTTGAATGAGCAGTTCTTC. The chain uses TRBV5-5 and TRBJ2-1; the match to TRBD1 covers 9 bases. V shed 7 bases, J shed 7 bases, and the junction held 9 bases outside the gene matches. This CDR3 has 14 residues. Germline assignment: CDR1 SGHKS and CDR2 YYEKEE (reference sequence).